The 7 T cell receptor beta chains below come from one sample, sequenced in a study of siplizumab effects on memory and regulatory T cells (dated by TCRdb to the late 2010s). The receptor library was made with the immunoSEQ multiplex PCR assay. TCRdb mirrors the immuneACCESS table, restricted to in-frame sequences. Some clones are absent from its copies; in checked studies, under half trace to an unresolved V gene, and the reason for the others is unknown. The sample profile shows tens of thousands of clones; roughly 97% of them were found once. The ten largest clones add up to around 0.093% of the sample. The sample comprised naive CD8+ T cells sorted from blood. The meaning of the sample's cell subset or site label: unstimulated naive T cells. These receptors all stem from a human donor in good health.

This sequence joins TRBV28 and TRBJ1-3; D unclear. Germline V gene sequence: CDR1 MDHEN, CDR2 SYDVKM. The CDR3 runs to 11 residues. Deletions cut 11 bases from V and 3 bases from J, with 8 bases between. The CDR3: CALRHGNTIYF. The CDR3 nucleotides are TGTGCCTTGCGTCATGGAAACACCATATATTTT.

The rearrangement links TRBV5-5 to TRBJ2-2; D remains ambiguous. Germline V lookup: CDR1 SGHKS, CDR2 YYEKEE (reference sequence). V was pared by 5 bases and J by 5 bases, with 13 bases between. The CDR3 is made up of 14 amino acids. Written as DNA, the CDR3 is TGTGCCAGCAGATACGATTTGATTACCGGGGAGCTGTTTTTT. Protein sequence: CASRYDLITGELFF.

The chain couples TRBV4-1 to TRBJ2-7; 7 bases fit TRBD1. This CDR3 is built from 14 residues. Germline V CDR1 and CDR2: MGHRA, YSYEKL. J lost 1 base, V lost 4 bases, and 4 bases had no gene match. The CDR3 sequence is CASSPLGQSYEQYF. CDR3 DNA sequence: TGCGCCAGCAGCCCCCTGGGACAGTCCTACGAGCAGTACTTC.

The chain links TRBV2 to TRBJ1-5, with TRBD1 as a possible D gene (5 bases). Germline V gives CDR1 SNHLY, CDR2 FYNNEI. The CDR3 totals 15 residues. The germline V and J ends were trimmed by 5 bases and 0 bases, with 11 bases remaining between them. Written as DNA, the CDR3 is TGTGCCAGCAGTAAACAGGTCGATAGCAATCAGCCCCAGCATTTT. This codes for CASSKQVDSNQPQHF.

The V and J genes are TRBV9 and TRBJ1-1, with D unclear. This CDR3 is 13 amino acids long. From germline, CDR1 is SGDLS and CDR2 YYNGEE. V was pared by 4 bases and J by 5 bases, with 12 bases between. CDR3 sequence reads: CASSSRQSTEAFF. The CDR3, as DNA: TGTGCCAGCAGCTCGCGGCAGTCGACTGAAGCTTTCTTT.

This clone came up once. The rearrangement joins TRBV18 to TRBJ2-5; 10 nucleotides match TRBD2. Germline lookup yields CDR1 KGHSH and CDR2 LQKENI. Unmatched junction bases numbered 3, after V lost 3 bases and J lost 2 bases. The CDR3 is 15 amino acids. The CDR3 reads CASSPSGGKQETQYF. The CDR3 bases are TGTGCCAGCTCACCTAGCGGGGGGAAACAAGAGACCCAGTACTTC.

CDR3 in amino acids: CASSSVETQYF. The DNA for the CDR3 is TGTGCCAGCAGCTCAGTAGAGACCCAGTACTTC. The rearrangement links TRBV5-6 to TRBJ2-5, with D unresolved. CDR3 length: 11 residues. The V end was cut by 3 bases, the J end by 4 bases, with 4 bases between. Germline V lookup: CDR1 SGHDT, CDR2 YYEEEE.